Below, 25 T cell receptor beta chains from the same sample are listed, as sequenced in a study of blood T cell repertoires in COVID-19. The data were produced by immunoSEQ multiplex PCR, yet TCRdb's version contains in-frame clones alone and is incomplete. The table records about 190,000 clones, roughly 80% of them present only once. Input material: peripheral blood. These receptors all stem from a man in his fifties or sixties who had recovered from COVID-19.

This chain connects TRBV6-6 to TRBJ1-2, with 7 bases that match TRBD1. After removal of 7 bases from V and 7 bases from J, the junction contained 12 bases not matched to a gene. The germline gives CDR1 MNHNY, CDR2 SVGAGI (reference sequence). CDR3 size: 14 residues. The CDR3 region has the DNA TGTGCCAGCATCCCCAATCGACAGGGTGGTGGCTACACCTTC. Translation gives CASIPNRQGGGYTF.

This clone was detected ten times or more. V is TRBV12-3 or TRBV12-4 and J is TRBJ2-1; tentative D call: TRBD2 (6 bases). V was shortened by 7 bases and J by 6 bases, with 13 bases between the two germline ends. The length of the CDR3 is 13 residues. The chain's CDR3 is CASTFWGGNEQFF. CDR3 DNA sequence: TGTGCCAGCACCTTCTGGGGAGGCAATGAGCAGTTCTTC.

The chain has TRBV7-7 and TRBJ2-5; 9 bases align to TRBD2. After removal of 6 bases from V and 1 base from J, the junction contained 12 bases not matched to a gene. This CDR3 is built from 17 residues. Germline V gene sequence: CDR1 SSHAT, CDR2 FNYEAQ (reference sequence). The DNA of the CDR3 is TGTGCCAGCAGTTCGGGACTAGCTAGCCGGGCCCAAGAGACCCAGTACTTC. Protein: CASSSGLASRAQETQYF.

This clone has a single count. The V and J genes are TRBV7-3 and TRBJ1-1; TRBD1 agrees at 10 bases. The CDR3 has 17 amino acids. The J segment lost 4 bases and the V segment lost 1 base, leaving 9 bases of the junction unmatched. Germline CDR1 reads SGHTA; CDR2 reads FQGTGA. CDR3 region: CASSLRSDRGRTTEAFF. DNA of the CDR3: TGTGCCAGCAGCTTAAGAAGTGACAGGGGGCGTACCACTGAAGCTTTCTTT. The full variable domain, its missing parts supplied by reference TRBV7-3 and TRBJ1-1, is GAGVSQTPSNKVTEKGKYVELRCDPISGHTALYWYRQSLGQGPEFLIYFQGTGAADDSGLPNDRFFAVRPEGSVSTLKIQRTERGDSAVYLCASSLRSDRGRTTEAFFGQGTRLTVV.

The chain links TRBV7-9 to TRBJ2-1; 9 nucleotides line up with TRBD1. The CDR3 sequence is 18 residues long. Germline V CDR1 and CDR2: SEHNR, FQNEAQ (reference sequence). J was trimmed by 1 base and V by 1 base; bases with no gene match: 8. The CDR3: CASSLELLQGASYNEQFF. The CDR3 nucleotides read TGTGCCAGCAGCTTAGAGCTGCTACAGGGGGCTTCCTACAATGAGCAGTTCTTC.

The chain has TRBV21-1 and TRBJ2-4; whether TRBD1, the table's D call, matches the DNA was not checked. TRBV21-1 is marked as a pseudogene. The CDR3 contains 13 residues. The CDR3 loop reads CAIPPKTKNIQYF. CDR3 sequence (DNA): TGTGCCATTCCACCCAAGACAAAAAACATTCAGTACTTC.

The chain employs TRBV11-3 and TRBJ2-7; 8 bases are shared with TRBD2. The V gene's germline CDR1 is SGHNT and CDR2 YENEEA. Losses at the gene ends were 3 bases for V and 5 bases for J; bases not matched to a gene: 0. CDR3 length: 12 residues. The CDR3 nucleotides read TGTGCCAGCAGCTTTAGCGGGGACGAGCAGTACTTC. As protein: CASSFSGDEQYF.

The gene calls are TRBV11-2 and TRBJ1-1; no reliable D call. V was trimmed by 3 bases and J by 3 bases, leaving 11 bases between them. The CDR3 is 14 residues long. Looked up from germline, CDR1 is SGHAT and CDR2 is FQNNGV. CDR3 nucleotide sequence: TGTGCCAGCAGCTTTCCCTCGCGGGACACTGAAGCTTTCTTT. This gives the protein CASSFPSRDTEAFF.

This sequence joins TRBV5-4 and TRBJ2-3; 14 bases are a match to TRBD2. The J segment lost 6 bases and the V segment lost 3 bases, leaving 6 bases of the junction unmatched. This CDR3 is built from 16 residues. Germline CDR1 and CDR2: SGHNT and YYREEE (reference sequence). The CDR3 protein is CASSYGLAGGLDTQYF. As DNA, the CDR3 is TGTGCCAGCAGCTACGGACTAGCGGGAGGTTTGGATACGCAGTATTTT.

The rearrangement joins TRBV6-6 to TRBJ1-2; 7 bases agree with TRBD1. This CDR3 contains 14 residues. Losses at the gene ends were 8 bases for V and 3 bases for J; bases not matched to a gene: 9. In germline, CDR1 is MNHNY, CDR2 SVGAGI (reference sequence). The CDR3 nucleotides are TGTGCCAGCCGGGGCTCAACAGGGGACTATGGCTACACCTTC. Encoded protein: CASRGSTGDYGYTF.

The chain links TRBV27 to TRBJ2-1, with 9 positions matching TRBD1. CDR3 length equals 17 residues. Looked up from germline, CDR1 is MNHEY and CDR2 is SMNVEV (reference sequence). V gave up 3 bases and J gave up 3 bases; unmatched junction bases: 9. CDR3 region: CASSFITGQGLYNEQFF. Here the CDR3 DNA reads TGTGCCAGCAGTTTCATCACGGGACAGGGTCTCTACAATGAGCAGTTCTTC.

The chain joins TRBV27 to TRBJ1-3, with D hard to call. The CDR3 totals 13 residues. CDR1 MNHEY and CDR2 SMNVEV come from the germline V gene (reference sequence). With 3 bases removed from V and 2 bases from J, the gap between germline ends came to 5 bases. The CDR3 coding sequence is TGTGCCAGCAGTTTCGGGGCTGGAAACACCATATATTTT. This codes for CASSFGAGNTIYF.

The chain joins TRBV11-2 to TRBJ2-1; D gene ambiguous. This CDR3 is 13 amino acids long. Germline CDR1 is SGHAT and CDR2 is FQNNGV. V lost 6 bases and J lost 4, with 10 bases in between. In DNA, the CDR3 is TGTGCCAGCAGACCTGACTCGTACAATGAGCAGTTCTTC. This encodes CASRPDSYNEQFF.

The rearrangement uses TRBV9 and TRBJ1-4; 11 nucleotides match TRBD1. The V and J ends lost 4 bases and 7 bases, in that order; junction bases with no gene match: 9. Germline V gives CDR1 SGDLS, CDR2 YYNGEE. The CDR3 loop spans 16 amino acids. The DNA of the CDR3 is TGTGCCAGCAGCCCCCGAGGACAGGGGGCTTCTGAAAAACTGTTTTTT. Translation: CASSPRGQGASEKLFF. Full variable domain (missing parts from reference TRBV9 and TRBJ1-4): DSGVTQTPKHLITATGQRVTLRCSPRSGDLSVYWYQQSLDQGLQFLIQYYNGEERAKGNILERFSAQQFPDLHSELNLSSLELGDSALYFCASSPRGQGASEKLFFGSGTQLSVL.

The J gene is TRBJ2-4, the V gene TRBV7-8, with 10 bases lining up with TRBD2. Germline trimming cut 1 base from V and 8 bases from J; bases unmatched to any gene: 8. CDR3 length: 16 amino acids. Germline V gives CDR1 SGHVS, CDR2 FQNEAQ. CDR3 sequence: CASSLGPSGSGYIQYF. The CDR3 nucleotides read TGTGCCAGCAGCTTAGGTCCTAGCGGGAGTGGTTACATTCAGTACTTC.

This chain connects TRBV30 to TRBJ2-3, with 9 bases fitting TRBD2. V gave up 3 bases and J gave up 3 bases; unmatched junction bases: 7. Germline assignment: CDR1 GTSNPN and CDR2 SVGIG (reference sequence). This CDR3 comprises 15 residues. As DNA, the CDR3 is TGTGCCTGGAGCCAGACTAGCGGATGGACAGATACGCAGTATTTT. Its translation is CAWSQTSGWTDTQYF.

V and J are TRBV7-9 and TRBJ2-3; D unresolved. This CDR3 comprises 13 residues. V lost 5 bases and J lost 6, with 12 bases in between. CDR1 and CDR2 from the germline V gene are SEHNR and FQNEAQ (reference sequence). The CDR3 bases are TGTGCCAGCAGCACGGGTCCTCAGGATACGCAGTATTTT. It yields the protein CASSTGPQDTQYF.

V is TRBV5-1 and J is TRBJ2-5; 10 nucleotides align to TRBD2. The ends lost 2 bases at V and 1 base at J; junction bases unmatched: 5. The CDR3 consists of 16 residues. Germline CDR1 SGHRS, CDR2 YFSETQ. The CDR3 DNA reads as TGCGCCAGCAGCTTTAACGTAGCGGGAGGCCAAGAGACCCAGTACTTC. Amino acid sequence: CASSFNVAGGQETQYF.

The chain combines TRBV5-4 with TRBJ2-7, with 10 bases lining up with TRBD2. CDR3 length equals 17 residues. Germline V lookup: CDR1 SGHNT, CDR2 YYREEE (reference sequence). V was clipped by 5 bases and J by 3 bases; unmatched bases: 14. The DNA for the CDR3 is TGTGCCAGCAGGATCCAGCGGGAGGGCCTCGCCAACTACGAGCAGTACTTC. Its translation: CASRIQREGLANYEQYF.

The CDR3 spells CASSQEPARGGSSYNEQFF. The CDR3 nucleotides are TGCGCCAGCAGCCAAGAACCCGCCCGCGGGGGAAGCTCCTACAATGAGCAGTTCTTC. J is TRBJ2-1 and V is TRBV4-3; 7 nucleotides align to TRBD2. Looked up from germline, CDR1 is LGHNA and CDR2 is YSLEER. The trim removed 0 bases at V and 0 bases at J, leaving 11 bases unmatched. The CDR3 covers 19 residues.

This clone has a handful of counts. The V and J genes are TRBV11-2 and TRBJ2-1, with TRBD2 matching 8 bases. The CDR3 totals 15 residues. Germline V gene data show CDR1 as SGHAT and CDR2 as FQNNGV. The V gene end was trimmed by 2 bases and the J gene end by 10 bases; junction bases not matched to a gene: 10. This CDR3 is CASSLSGRSFGEQFF. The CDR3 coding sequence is TGTGCCAGCAGCTTAAGCGGGAGATCGTTTGGAGAGCAGTTCTTC.

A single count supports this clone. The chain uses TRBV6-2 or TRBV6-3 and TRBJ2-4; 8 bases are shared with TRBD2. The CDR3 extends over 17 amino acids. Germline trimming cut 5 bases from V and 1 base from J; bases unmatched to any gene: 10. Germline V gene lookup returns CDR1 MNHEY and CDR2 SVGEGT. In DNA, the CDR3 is TGTGCCAGCAGTCCACGGGGGGGCGTAAGCGCCAAAAACATTCAGTACTTC. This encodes CASSPRGGVSAKNIQYF.

In DNA form, the CDR3 reads TGTGCCAGCAGCCTTCGTCGGGAGCAGTTCTTC. Amino acid sequence: CASSLRREQFF. V and J are TRBV6-2 or TRBV6-3 and TRBJ2-1; D gene ambiguous. V was shortened by 6 bases and J by 10 bases, with 10 bases between the two germline ends. This CDR3 has 11 amino acids. Germline V gene data show CDR1 as MNHEY and CDR2 as SVGEGT.

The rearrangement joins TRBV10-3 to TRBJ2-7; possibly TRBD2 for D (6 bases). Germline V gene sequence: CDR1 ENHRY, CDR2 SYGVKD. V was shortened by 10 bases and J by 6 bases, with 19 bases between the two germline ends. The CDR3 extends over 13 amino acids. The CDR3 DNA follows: TGTGCCACCCGATCGAGACTAGTTTCCGAGCAGTACTTC. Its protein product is CATRSRLVSEQYF.

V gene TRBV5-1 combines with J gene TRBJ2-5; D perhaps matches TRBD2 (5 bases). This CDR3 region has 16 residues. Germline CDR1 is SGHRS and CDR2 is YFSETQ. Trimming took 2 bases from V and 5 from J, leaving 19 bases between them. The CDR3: CASSLLNSPRGETQYF. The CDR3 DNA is TGCGCCAGCAGCTTATTAAACAGCCCGCGAGGGGAGACCCAGTACTTC.